This record concerns one TCR beta chain sequence. Its antigen is not known. MiXCR, applied by TCRdb to the 5' RACE reads, yields one record per CDR3 protein. The sample shows approximately 50,000 distinct CDR3 sequences, around 10% of them seen only once. This specimen comes from a study of T-cell memory formation after mild COVID-19. Study-wide results and caveats: Contracting clones localized mainly to CM and EM when CD4+ and mainly to EMRA when CD8+.

V lost 11 bases, J lost 1 base, and 13 bases lay in between. This CDR3 is built from 13 residues. Germline V gene lookup returns CDR1 KGHDR and CDR2 SFDVKD. The chain joins TRBV24-1 to TRBJ1-1, with D unresolved. The source is a man younger than 35 who had mild COVID-19 (a few samples of this study predate the infection). Cell type and time point are not known. The material sequenced was PBMCs or a T cell subset sorted from them (not recorded which). CDR3 in DNA: TGTGCCATCCCTAGGGCGTGGAACACTGAAGCTTTCTTT. It encodes CAIPRAWNTEAFF.